Listed below are T cell receptor beta chains from one sample, sequenced in a study of T cell responses to AZD1222 COVID-19 vaccine. TCRdb keeps only in-frame clones here, not all; method: immunoSEQ multiplex PCR. The sample has roughly 150,000 clones; around 90% are singletons. The sample here was peripheral blood, taken 28 days after the second AZD1222 dose. These receptors were obtained from an adult who received the AZD1222 COVID-19 vaccine. Each CDR3 is given with its conserved first and last residue. Each record gives: J gene, V gene, clone size, D gene, CDR3 DNA, CDR3 protein. D genes are given only for firm matches. Expanded clones get a size class; other rows say once, few or many, or leave the size out.

TRBJ2-3 | TRBV7-9 | NA | TRBD2 | TGTGCCAGCAGCCCGGGGACTAGCGGGGTAATCACAGATACGCAGTATTTT | CASSPGTSGVITDTQYF
TRBJ2-5 | TRBV5-1 | once | TRBD2 | TGCGCCAGCAGCTCAACTAGCGGCCAAGAGACCCAGTACTTC | CASSSTSGQETQYF
TRBJ2-2 | TRBV10-3 | once | TRBD1 | TGTGCCATCAGTGGGGGACAGCGCTCGAACACCGGGGAGCTGTTTTTT | CAISGGQRSNTGELFF
TRBJ1-5 | TRBV28 | NA | TRBD1 | TGTGCCAGCAGTTTATGGCGACAGGGGCGAAATCAGCCCCAGCATTTT | CASSLWRQGRNQPQHF
TRBJ2-1 | TRBV12-2 | NA | NA | TGTGCAAGTCGCTTAGTATGCAAGGGGCCGACCTCCTACAATGAGCAGTTCTTC | CASRLVCKGPTSYNEQFF
TRBJ1-3 | TRBV6-1 | few | NA | TGTGCCAGCAGTGAACTGGGGAGTAGGACAGGAAACACCATATATTTT | CASSELGSRTGNTIYF
TRBJ2-4 | TRBV15 | NA | NA | TGTGCCACCAGCAGAGGAGCCCAGGCAGAAAAAAACATTCAGTACTTC | CATSRGAQAEKNIQYF
TRBJ1-2 | TRBV6-5 | NA | NA | TGTGCCAGCAGTCCCAGGGTTTATGGCTACACCTTC | CASSPRVYGYTF
TRBJ2-3 | TRBV23-1 | NA | TRBD1 | TGCGCCAGCAGTCAATGGTACAGGGGGCGCTCAGATACGCAGTATTTT | CASSQWYRGRSDTQYF
TRBJ2-6 | TRBV19 | NA | NA | TGTGCCAGTAGGGCCAGGGGTCGTGGTGGGGCCAACGTCCTGACTTTC | CASRARGRGGANVLTF
TRBJ1-6 | TRBV4-3 | NA | NA | TGCGCCAGCAGCAAAAACCTAGACAGCTCCTATAATTCACCCCTCCACTTT | CASSKNLDSSYNSPLHF
TRBJ1-2 | TRBV7-2 | NA | NA | TGTGCCAGCAGCTCCGAGGGCTACACCTTC | CASSSEGYTF
TRBJ1-1 | TRBV7-8 | NA | TRBD1 | TGTGCCAGCAGCTTAGGAAACAGGGGGCGGATCTTGAACACTGAAGCTTTCTTT | CASSLGNRGRILNTEAFF
TRBJ2-1 | TRBV5-6 | NA | TRBD1 | TGTGCCAGCAGCCCCGACAGGGGGCGCTGGAATGAGCAGTTCTTC | CASSPDRGRWNEQFF
TRBJ1-2 | TRBV9 | once | NA | TGTGCCAGCAGCCCAAGGCAGGGAACTAACTATGGCTACACCTTC | CASSPRQGTNYGYTF
TRBJ2-7 | TRBV7-9 | NA | NA | TGTGCCAGCAGTTCATCTCGAGGACCCCGTTACGAGCAGTACTTC | CASSSSRGPRYEQYF
TRBJ1-3 | TRBV4-2 | NA | NA | TGTGCCAGCAGCCAGGCAGTGTCTGGAAACACCATATATTTT | CASSQAVSGNTIYF
TRBJ1-6 | TRBV28 | NA | NA | TGTGCCAGCACCCCGACCGCGAATTCACCCCTCCACTTT | CASTPTANSPLHF
TRBJ2-7 | TRBV4-2 | NA | TRBD2 | TGTGCCAGCAGCCAAACTAGCGGGACGGTCGAGCAGTACTTC | CASSQTSGTVEQYF
TRBJ2-5 | TRBV5-4 | NA | NA | TGTGCCAGCAGCTTGGCCGGGAGAGGAGAGACCCAGTACTTC | CASSLAGRGETQYF
TRBJ2-1 | TRBV7-2 | NA | TRBD2 | TGTGCCAGCAGCTTAGGGGACTATTCCCATGAGCAGTTCTTC | CASSLGDYSHEQFF
TRBJ2-6 | TRBV14 | NA | NA | TGTGCCAGCAGCCCGGGGGCGCCCGGGGCCAACGTCCTGACTTTC | CASSPGAPGANVLTF
TRBJ1-1 | TRBV18 | NA | NA | TGTGCCAGCTCACGGGACACGGATGTTGAAGCTTTCTTT | CASSRDTDVEAFF
TRBJ2-1 | TRBV11-2 | NA | TRBD2 | TGTGCCAGCACCAAAGGTGCGGGAGGGCCTGCTGAGCAGTTCTTC | CASTKGAGGPAEQFF
TRBJ2-7 | TRBV9 | once | NA | TGTGCCAGCAGCGTAGATGCTAGGAGCTCCTACGAGCAGTACTTC | CASSVDARSSYEQYF
TRBJ2-1 | TRBV9 | NA | NA | TGTGCCAGCAGCCCCCGGGAAGGGGGAACCCTTTACAATGAGCAGTTCTTC | CASSPREGGTLYNEQFF
TRBJ1-1 | TRBV7-9 | NA | NA | TGTGCCAGCAGCCCAGGGCGGAAGAACACTGAAGCTTTCTTT | CASSPGRKNTEAFF
TRBJ1-4 | TRBV30 | NA | TRBD1 | TGTGCCTGGAGTCCCCCCGGCAGGGGGTATGAAAAACTGTTTTTT | CAWSPPGRGYEKLFF
TRBJ2-5 | TRBV7-2 | NA | NA | TGTGCCAGCAGCTCACGCAGGTTCCAAGAGACCCAGTACTTC | CASSSRRFQETQYF
TRBJ1-1 | TRBV3-1/TRBV3-2 | NA | TRBD1 | TGTGCCAGCAGCTCCCACAGGGGGGTAAAGACTGAAGCTTTCTTT | CASSSHRGVKTEAFF
TRBJ1-4 | TRBV6-5 | NA | NA | TGTGCCAGCGCAAGGGCATGGGGAACTAATGAAAAACTGTTTTTT | CASARAWGTNEKLFF
TRBJ2-3 | TRBV7-3 | NA | NA | TGTGCCAGCAGCTTATCGCAGGGACGGGCAGATACGCAGTATTTT | CASSLSQGRADTQYF
TRBJ1-5 | TRBV21-1 | NA | NA | TGTGCCAGCATCGGGACAGGGGGCAATCAGCCCCAGCATTTT | CASIGTGGNQPQHF